This T cell receptor (beta chain) was found in a study of cytomegalovirus exposure and HLA in healthy donors. Study conclusions and caveats: The classifier was said to identify cytomegalovirus status with high specificity and sensitivity.

In regard to this clone: Its specificity is not known.

A multiplex PCR was run with 60 Vbeta primers and 13 Jbeta primers. Here immunoSEQ multiplex PCR was the method, and the copy in TCRdb shows in-frame clones only, minus some. The sample has roughly 67,000 clones; around 75% are singletons. Sequencing was performed on PBMCs. The receptor was derived from a man between 60 and 75 years old in good health and CMV-seropositive.

The CDR3 spells CASSEGLNNEQFF. Here the CDR3 DNA reads TGTGCCAGCAGCGAGGGACTAAACAATGAGCAGTTCTTC. The chain couples TRBV5-6 to TRBJ2-1; 7 bases align to TRBD2. Germline V gives CDR1 SGHDT, CDR2 YYEEEE. This CDR3 is built from 13 residues. V was pared by 4 bases and J by 5 bases, with 3 bases of the junction left unmatched.